These 5 T cell receptor beta chains originate from one sample sequenced in a study of T-cell reconstitution after alpha-beta-depleted transplantation in children. Unique molecular identifiers were used in preparing the TCRbeta library. TCRdb processed the PCR reads anew with MiXCR; each CDR3 protein has one entry. In the table there are around 240,000 distinct CDR3 sequences, just under 8.5% of which are singletons. The input for sequencing was PBMCs, mostly from graft donor cells, taken 180 days after TCRalphabeta/CD19-depleted stem cell transplant. Every receptor here comes from a male patient under 18 who had a stem cell transplant for acute lymphoblastic leukemia, so the T cells may come from the graft donor.

This clonotype occurred many times. The V call is TRBV6-5, the J call TRBJ2-2; 11 positions agree with TRBD2. Trimming cost V 5 bases and J 0 bases; bases outside gene matches: 8. The CDR3 length is 18 residues. Germline assignment: CDR1 MNHEY and CDR2 SVGAGI. Written as DNA, the CDR3 is TGTGCCAGCAGTCCCCGGGATAGCGGGGGGGCGAACACCGGGGAGCTGTTTTTT. It yields the protein CASSPRDSGGANTGELFF.

Many counts were recorded for this clonotype. The chain combines TRBV12-3 or TRBV12-4 with TRBJ2-2; D is unresolved. CDR3 length: 14 amino acids. V lost 2 bases, J lost 5 bases, and 9 bases lay in between. CDR3 bases: TGTGCCAGCAGTTTAAGGCGTCAGACCGGGGAGCTGTTTTTT. Amino acid sequence: CASSLRRQTGELFF.

This clonotype appeared many times. The chain joins TRBV14 to TRBJ1-1, with a possible D match to TRBD1 (6 bases). CDR1 and CDR2 (germline): SGHDN, FVKESK. The CDR3 extends over 16 amino acids. The ends were cut back, 3 bases at V and 0 bases at J, with 14 bases in the middle. The CDR3 region has the DNA TGTGCCAGCAGCCAGCTCCCCGGGGGCATGAACACTGAAGCTTTCTTT. Its protein product is CASSQLPGGMNTEAFF.

This clonotype was picked up many times. The chain links TRBV27 to TRBJ2-1, with D possibly TRBD2 on 5 matching bases. CDR1 MNHEY and CDR2 SMNVEV come from the germline V gene (reference sequence). This CDR3 is built from 14 residues. V lost 6 bases, J lost 5 bases, and 14 bases lay in between. This CDR3 reads CASRSGERDNEQFF. CDR3 bases: TGTGCCAGCAGATCCGGGGAAAGGGACAATGAGCAGTTCTTC.

This clonotype was detected ten times or more. The chain joins TRBV5-6 to TRBJ1-5; D gene unclear. The CDR3 length is 14 residues. Trimming took off 4 bases at V and 3 bases at J, with 11 bases between the two ends. From germline, CDR1 is SGHDT and CDR2 YYEEEE. For the CDR3, the DNA is TGTGCCAGCAGCCCGCATAGCTCCAATCAGCCCCAGCATTTT. This gives the protein CASSPHSSNQPQHF.